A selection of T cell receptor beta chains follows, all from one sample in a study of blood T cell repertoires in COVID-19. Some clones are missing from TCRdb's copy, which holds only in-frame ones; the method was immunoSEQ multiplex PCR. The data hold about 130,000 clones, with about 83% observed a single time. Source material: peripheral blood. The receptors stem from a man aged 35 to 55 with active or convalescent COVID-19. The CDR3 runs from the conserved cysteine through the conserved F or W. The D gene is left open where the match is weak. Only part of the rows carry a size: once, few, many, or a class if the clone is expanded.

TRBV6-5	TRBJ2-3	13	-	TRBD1	TGTGCCAGCTGTAGGACAGGTGCAGATACGCAGTATTTT	CASCRTGADTQYF
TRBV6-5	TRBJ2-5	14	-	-	TGTGCCAGCAGTTACTCGAATAGGGGAGAGACCCAGTACTTC	CASSYSNRGETQYF
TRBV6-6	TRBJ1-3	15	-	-	TGTGCCAGCATCGACCAGGGAATCTCTGGAAACACCATATATTTT	CASIDQGISGNTIYF
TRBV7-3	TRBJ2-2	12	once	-	TGTGCCAGCAGGCGAGATGCCGGGGAGCTGTTTTTT	CASRRDAGELFF
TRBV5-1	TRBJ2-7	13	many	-	TGCGCCAGCAAGCGTCAGGCGGGTAACGAGCAGTACTTC	CASKRQAGNEQYF
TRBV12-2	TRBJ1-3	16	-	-	-	CASRLGQVGTGNTIYF
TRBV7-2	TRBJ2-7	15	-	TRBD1	TGTGCCAGCAGCCCGTCCCTGACAGGGAAGAACGAGCAGTACTTC	CASSPSLTGKNEQYF
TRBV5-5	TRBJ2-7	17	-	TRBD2	TGTGCCAGCAGCTATGGATATGAGCGGGGGGACTCCTACGAGCAGTACTTC	CASSYGYERGDSYEQYF
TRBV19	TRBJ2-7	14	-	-	TGTGCCAGTAGTTCCAGGGGATACTCCTACGAGCAGTACTTC	CASSSRGYSYEQYF
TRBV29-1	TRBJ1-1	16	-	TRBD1	TGCAGCGTTGAGAGCCGACCCCGGACAGGGAACACTGAAGCTTTCTTT	CSVESRPRTGNTEAFF
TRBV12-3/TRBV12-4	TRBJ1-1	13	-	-	TGTGCCAGCATCTCAGGGGTGCACACTGAAGCTTTCTTT	CASISGVHTEAFF
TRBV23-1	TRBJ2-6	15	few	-	TGCGCCAGCAGTCACACGGGTGCCGGGGCCAACGTCCTGACTTTC	CASSHTGAGANVLTF
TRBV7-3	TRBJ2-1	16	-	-	TGTGCCAGCAGCTTAATGGCAGGGGTCACCTACAATGAGCAGTTCTTC	CASSLMAGVTYNEQFF
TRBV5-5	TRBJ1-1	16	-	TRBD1	TGTGCCAGCAGCGCCCGGGACAGCTTAATGAACACTGAAGCTTTCTTT	CASSARDSLMNTEAFF
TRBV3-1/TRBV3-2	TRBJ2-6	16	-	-	TGTGCCAGCATCTCCCTGGGGGGAGCTGGGGCCAACGTCCTGACTTTC	CASISLGGAGANVLTF
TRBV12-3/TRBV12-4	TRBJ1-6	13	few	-	TGTGCCAGCAGTTTAGGGGGGCCTTCACCCCTCCACTTT	CASSLGGPSPLHF
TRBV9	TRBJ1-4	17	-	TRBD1	TGTGCCAGCAGCGTAGGGAGCGGGGGGACAGTGGGTGAAAAACTGTTTTTT	CASSVGSGGTVGEKLFF
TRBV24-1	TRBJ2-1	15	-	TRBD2	TGTGCCACCAGTGAATCGGGACTAGCGGGGGGTGAGCAGTTCTTC	CATSESGLAGGEQFF
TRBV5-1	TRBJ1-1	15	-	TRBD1	TGCGCCAGCAGCCTGGGGACAGGGAGTCCCACTGAAGCTTTCTTT	CASSLGTGSPTEAFF
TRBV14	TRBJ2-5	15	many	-	TGTGCCAGCAGCCAAGGAGGGCCCCCGCCGGGAACCCAGTACTTC	CASSQGGPPPGTQYF
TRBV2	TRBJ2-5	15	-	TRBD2	TGTGCCAGCAGTTACAACGGGGGGGCGGGAGAGACCCAGTACTTC	CASSYNGGAGETQYF
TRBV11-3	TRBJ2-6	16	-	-	TGTGCCAGCAGCTCCGCCGGACAAGCTGGGGCCAACGTCCTGACTTTC	CASSSAGQAGANVLTF
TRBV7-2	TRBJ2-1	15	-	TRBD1	TGTGCCAGCAGCCCTCAGGGGGCTCCACCTGATGAGCAGTTCTTC	CASSPQGAPPDEQFF
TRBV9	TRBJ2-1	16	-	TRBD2	TGTGCCAGCAGCCCGACGACTAGCGGGGGGTACAATGAGCAGTTCTTC	CASSPTTSGGYNEQFF
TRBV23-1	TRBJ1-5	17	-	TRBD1	TGCGCCAGCAGTCAATCCGGACAGGGTTGGGTCAATCAGCCCCAGCATTTT	CASSQSGQGWVNQPQHF
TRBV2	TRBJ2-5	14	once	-	TGTGCCAGCAGTGAAGGGCCCCTAGAAGAGACCCAGTACTTC	CASSEGPLEETQYF